This passage covers 26 T cell receptor beta chains from one sample sequenced in a study of blood T cells in healthy people across ages (dated by TCRdb to the mid-2010s). The method was 5' RACE. The reads were generated on an Illumina HiSeq 2500. A second PCR of about 6 to 12 cycles was run with a J-beta primer mix and a sample-barcoded 5' primer. TCRdb reran the public reads through fastp at Q25 and MiXCR, keeping productive beta chains. Every entry covers one CDR3 protein and lists the most common genes and DNA from its rows. The sample records roughly 1,300,000 distinct CDR3 sequences, roughly 59% of which are singletons. The ten most abundant clones make up roughly 7% of the sample. Source material: blood. The receptors stem from a man aged 18 to 35 in good health.

The chain employs TRBV4-3 and TRBJ2-6; D may be TRBD1 (5 bases). Germline V CDR1 and CDR2: LGHNA, YSLEER. Between the trimmed V and J ends, which lost 0 bases and 1 base, there was a span of 16 bases. The CDR3 runs to 19 residues. The CDR3 loop reads CASSQDSGQPFSGANVLTF. The CDR3 DNA is TGCGCCAGCAGCCAAGATTCAGGACAACCATTTTCTGGGGCCAACGTCCTGACTTTC.

The J gene is TRBJ2-1, the V gene TRBV6-1; D is perhaps TRBD1 (5 bases). The V and J ends lost 6 bases and 6 bases respectively, with 18 bases between them. Germline loops: CDR1 MNHNS, CDR2 SASEGT. CDR3 length: 15 residues. The CDR3 nucleotides are TGTGCCAGCAGGGAGCAGTCGGGTGGGGCCAATGAGCAGTTCTTC. It specifies CASREQSGGANEQFF.

This clonotype was seen once. V and J are TRBV12-3 or TRBV12-4 and TRBJ2-2; 7 bases are shared with TRBD2. The CDR3 runs 16 residues. Trimming took 2 bases from V and 2 from J; bases not matched to a gene: 5. Here the CDR3 DNA reads TGTGCCAGCAGTTTATGGGGGAGGGCTAACACCGGGGAGCTGTTTTTT. As protein: CASSLWGRANTGELFF.

Details on this clonotype: Compared with germline, one end of the junction differs, possibly owing to a read error. The V gene is TRBV5-1, the J gene TRBJ1-1; the match to TRBD1 covers 7 bases. The CDR3 covers 13 residues. The V gene's germline CDR1 is SGHRS and CDR2 YFSETQ. CDR3 DNA: TGTGCCAGTTCCCCAGGGGGTCGGACTGAAGCTTTCTTT. Its protein product is CASSPGGRTEAFF.

The gene calls are TRBV12-3 or TRBV12-4 and TRBJ1-4; 8 positions agree with TRBD1. Trimming removed 5 bases from V and 8 bases from J; junction bases left unmatched: 10. The CDR3 is made up of 15 amino acids. The CDR3 sequence is CASSPRVTGDEKLFF. In nucleotides, the CDR3 is TGTGCCAGCAGTCCCCGCGTGACAGGGGACGAAAAACTGTTTTTT.

With respect to this clonotype: At one end, the junction sequence differs from germline, possibly due to a read error. The gene calls are TRBV10-3 and TRBJ1-1, with no clear D. The CDR3 contains 16 residues. Looked up from germline, CDR1 is ENHRY and CDR2 is SYGVKD. The CDR3 reads CAIRERTPGLYTEAFF. The CDR3 region has the DNA TGTGCCATCCGTGAGAGGACCCCTGGTTTATACACTGAAGCTTTCTTT.

V and J are TRBV4-1 and TRBJ2-1, with D possibly being TRBD2 (5 bases). Trimming removed 0 bases at V and 0 bases at J, with 9 bases between. The CDR3 is 16 amino acids. Germline values: CDR1 MGHRA, CDR2 YSYEKL. The CDR3 DNA follows: TGCGCCAGCAGCCAAGAAGCGGCCCCCTCCTACAATGAGCAGTTCTTC. Encoded protein: CASSQEAAPSYNEQFF.

About this clonotype itself: At one boundary the junction diverges from the germline segment, which might be a read error. The gene calls are TRBV14 and TRBJ1-2, with 8 bases fitting TRBD1. The CDR3 length is 14 residues. The germline V gene has CDR1 SGHDN and CDR2 FVKESK. The CDR3 is CASSLSGTGYDYTF. The CDR3 region has the DNA TGTGCCAGCAGCCTATCCGGGACAGGCTATGACTACACCTTC.

This clonotype was counted between two and nine times. This CDR3 is CASSQSGGNTEAFF. CDR3 nucleotide sequence: TGCGCCAGCAGCCAGTCCGGGGGGAACACTGAAGCTTTCTTT. V is TRBV4-1 and J is TRBJ1-1; D is perhaps TRBD1 (5 bases). The ends were cut back, 3 bases at V and 1 base at J, with 9 bases in the middle. This CDR3 has 14 residues. CDR1 MGHRA and CDR2 YSYEKL come from the germline V gene.

The rearrangement joins TRBV29-1 to TRBJ1-2, with a weak D call TRBD1 (6 bases). Trimming pared 2 bases from V and 7 bases from J, leaving 17 bases between. CDR1 is SQVTM, CDR2 ANQGSEA, per germline. This CDR3 is built from 14 residues. CDR3 in amino acids: CSVEIGRGTSGYTF. The CDR3 DNA sequence: TGCAGCGTTGAAATAGGCAGGGGTACGAGTGGCTACACCTTC.

This clonotype came up a few times. J is TRBJ2-3 and V is TRBV29-1; D unresolved. Germline values: CDR1 SQVTM, CDR2 ANQGSEA. V lost 4 bases to trimming and J lost 0 bases, with 11 bases between them. The CDR3 loop spans 14 amino acids. CDR3 loop: CSVVPYLSTDTQYF. CDR3 coding DNA: TGCAGCGTTGTCCCATACCTTAGCACAGATACGCAGTATTTT.

CDR3 bases: TGCGCCAGCAGTTACCAACCCAATGAAAAACTGTTTTTT. It yields the protein CASSYQPNEKLFF. The V call is TRBV4-1, the J call TRBJ1-4; D unresolved. The CDR3 is made up of 13 amino acids. Trimming left V 6 bases short and J 5 bases short, with 10 bases between. CDR1 is MGHRA, CDR2 YSYEKL, per germline.

The chain has TRBV27 and TRBJ1-5; D is unresolved. The V end was cut by 6 bases, the J end by 5 bases, with 11 bases between. This CDR3 comprises 13 residues. Germline lookup yields CDR1 MNHEY and CDR2 SMNVEV (reference sequence). CDR3: CASRGIGDQPQHF. Here the CDR3 DNA reads TGTGCCAGCAGGGGAATTGGCGATCAGCCCCAGCATTTT.

This clonotype was picked up one time. The V call is TRBV20-1, the J call TRBJ2-5, with D unclear. Germline CDR1 is DFQATT and CDR2 is SNEGSKA (reference sequence). This CDR3 is 10 amino acids long. Trimming removed 4 bases from V and 5 bases from J, with 5 bases in between. The CDR3 nucleotides read TGCAGTGCTATATATGAGACCCAGTACTTC. Amino acids: CSAIYETQYF.

J is TRBJ2-5 and V is TRBV27; D remains unclear. The J call is doubtful: the DNA matches TRBJ2-7 better. The CDR3 is made up of 13 amino acids. Germline CDR1 and CDR2: MNHEY and SMNVEV (reference sequence). CDR3 sequence (DNA): TGTGCCAGCAGTTGCCCCTCGTGTGACGAGCAGTACTTC. As protein: CASSCPSCDEQYF.

This chain links TRBV5-1 with TRBJ2-4, with 7 positions matching TRBD1. The J call may be faulty, since TRBJ2-7 better matches the DNA end. This CDR3 is 15 amino acids long. CDR1 is SGHRS and CDR2 is YFSETQ in the germline V gene. CDR3 DNA: TGCGCCAGCAGCGTTATACAGGGGACCTCCTACGAGCAGTACTTC. This codes for CASSVIQGTSYEQYF.

The chain employs TRBV7-9 and TRBJ1-1, with TRBD1 matching 7 bases. Germline loops: CDR1 SEHNR, CDR2 FQNEAQ (reference sequence). This CDR3 has 14 residues. Losses at the gene ends were 2 bases for V and 6 bases for J; bases not matched to a gene: 6. Here the CDR3 reads CASSLTTGVPEAFF. The CDR3 bases are TGTGCCAGCAGCTTAACCACAGGGGTTCCTGAAGCTTTCTTT.

The chain carries TRBV4-1 and TRBJ1-6, with D perhaps TRBD1 (5 bases). Germline V gives CDR1 MGHRA, CDR2 YSYEKL. The CDR3 has 17 residues. V lost 1 base, J lost 0 bases, and 10 bases lay in between. The CDR3 DNA reads as TGCGCCAGCAGCCAAGTAGGGGTCGGCTCCTATAATTCACCCCTCCACTTT. This gives the protein CASSQVGVGSYNSPLHF.

The chain employs TRBV4-3 and TRBJ1-1; weak D call: TRBD1 (5 bases). The V end lost 4 bases, the J end lost 4 bases, and 13 bases lay between the germline ends. The CDR3 is made up of 14 amino acids. The germline V gene has CDR1 LGHNA and CDR2 YSLEER. CDR3 region: CASSPRGKATEAFF. CDR3 DNA: TGCGCCAGCAGCCCAAGGGGTAAAGCCACTGAAGCTTTCTTT.

This clonotype has just a few counts. The chain couples TRBV20-1 to TRBJ2-3; D possibly corresponds to TRBD2 (6 bases). The CDR3 covers 15 residues. The germline V gene encodes CDR1 DFQATT and CDR2 SNEGSKA (reference sequence). Between the trimmed V and J ends, which lost 6 bases and 0 bases, there was a span of 16 bases. CDR3 coding DNA: TGCAGTGCCGCGCGCCGACTAGGAAGCACAGATACGCAGTATTTT. This sequence encodes CSAARRLGSTDTQYF.

This sequence joins TRBV4-1 and TRBJ2-1; D call uncertain. Germline CDR1 MGHRA, CDR2 YSYEKL. Trimming left V 2 bases short and J 9 bases short, with 11 bases between. The CDR3 has 13 amino acids. The CDR3 reads CASSQSRRVEQFF. CDR3 sequence (DNA): TGCGCCAGCAGCCAAAGCCGTAGGGTTGAGCAGTTCTTC.

This chain joins TRBV7-2 and TRBJ2-7; a possible D gene is TRBD1 (6 bases). The CDR3 covers 14 residues. Germline V lookup: CDR1 SGHTA, CDR2 FQGNSA. The V gene lost 5 bases and the J gene lost 2 bases, with 13 bases spanning the gap. In nucleotides, the CDR3 is TGTGCCAGCAGCAACAGGGTAGGGCCCTACGAGCAGTACTTC. Translation: CASSNRVGPYEQYF.

The CDR3 is CSRLATAYNEQFF. The CDR3 DNA reads TGCAGTAGGCTAGCGACAGCCTACAATGAGCAGTTCTTC. The chain uses TRBV20-1 and TRBJ2-1; a weak D match, TRBD2 (6 bases). From germline, CDR1 is DFQATT and CDR2 SNEGSKA (reference sequence). The length of the CDR3 is 13 residues. The V and J ends lost 8 bases and 2 bases respectively, with 13 bases between them.

The chain is built from TRBV4-3 and TRBJ2-7, with 9 bases fitting TRBD2. Germline V CDR1 and CDR2: LGHNA, YSLEER. V lost 0 bases and J lost 2; bases outside the gene matches: 5. This CDR3 region has 16 residues. CDR3 nucleotide sequence: TGCGCCAGCAGCCAAGAGAGGGCTAGCGGGGCCTACGAGCAGTACTTC. Translation: CASSQERASGAYEQYF.

The chain couples TRBV4-2 to TRBJ2-1; 9 nucleotides line up with TRBD2. This CDR3 region has 16 residues. Germline V gene data show CDR1 as LGHNA and CDR2 as YNFKEQ. Trimming at V came to 2 bases and at J to 4 bases, leaving 6 bases not matched to a gene. As DNA, the CDR3 is TGTGCCAGCAGCCAAAGCGAGACTAGCGGTTACAATGAGCAGTTCTTC. Its translation: CASSQSETSGYNEQFF.

This clonotype was observed a few times. The rearrangement uses TRBV29-1 and TRBJ2-7; D gene ambiguous. Germline CDR1 reads SQVTM; CDR2 reads ANQGSEA. Trimming removed 4 bases at V and 2 bases at J, with 9 bases between. The length of the CDR3 is 12 residues. CDR3 bases: TGCAGCGTTGTTACAGAGACCTACGAGCAGTACTTC. This encodes CSVVTETYEQYF.